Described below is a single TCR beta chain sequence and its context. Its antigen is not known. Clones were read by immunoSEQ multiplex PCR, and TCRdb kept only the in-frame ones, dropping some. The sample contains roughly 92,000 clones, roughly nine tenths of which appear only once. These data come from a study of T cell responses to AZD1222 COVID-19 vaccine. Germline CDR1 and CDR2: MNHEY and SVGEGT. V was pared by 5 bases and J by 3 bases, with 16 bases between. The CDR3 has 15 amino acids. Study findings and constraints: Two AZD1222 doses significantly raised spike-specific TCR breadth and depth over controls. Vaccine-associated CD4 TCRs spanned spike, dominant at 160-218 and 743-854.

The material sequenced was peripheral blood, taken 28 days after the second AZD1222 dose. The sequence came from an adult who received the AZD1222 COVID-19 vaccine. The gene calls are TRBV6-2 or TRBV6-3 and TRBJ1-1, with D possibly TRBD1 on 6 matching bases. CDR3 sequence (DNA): TGTGCCAGCAGTCCCGGACAGTGGGAGGACACTGAAGCTTTCTTT. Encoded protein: CASSPGQWEDTEAFF.